What follows are 6 T cell receptor beta chains derived from one specimen sequenced in a study of blood T cell repertoires in COVID-19. Using immunoSEQ multiplex PCR, the repertoire was profiled, and TCRdb retains in-frame clones only, with some absent. The data hold roughly 400,000 clones, with over 75% observed a single time. Source material: peripheral blood. Receptors were obtained from a woman in her sixties or seventies with COVID-19, enrolled during active disease.

The chain employs TRBV27 and TRBJ1-2; 8 bases fit TRBD1. Unmatched junction bases numbered 13, after V lost 5 bases and J lost 8 bases. Germline CDR1 MNHEY, CDR2 SMNVEV (reference sequence). The CDR3 runs to 15 residues. CDR3 sequence: CASSVTQGAAAGYTF. CDR3 bases: TGTGCCAGCAGTGTGACGCAGGGGGCCGCGGCAGGCTACACCTTC.

This CDR3 is CASSPRTGKVLYEQYF. The CDR3 DNA reads TGTGCCAGCAGCCCCAGGACAGGGAAGGTTCTCTACGAGCAGTACTTC. V is TRBV28 and J is TRBJ2-7; 8 nucleotides line up with TRBD1. The germline CDR1 and CDR2 sequences are MDHEN and SYDVKM. The CDR3 runs 16 residues. V was clipped by 6 bases and J by 3 bases; unmatched bases: 13.

The V call is TRBV7-6, the J call TRBJ1-1; D not resolved. The CDR3 has 15 amino acids. The germline V and J ends were trimmed by 1 base and 4 bases, with 13 bases remaining between them. Germline V gene data show CDR1 as SGHVS and CDR2 as FNYEAQ. For the CDR3, the DNA is TGTGCCAGCAGCTTAGTAGGTTACGGCGGCACTGAAGCTTTCTTT. Translating gives CASSLVGYGGTEAFF.

The rearrangement links TRBV11-2 to TRBJ2-5; weak D call: TRBD2 (5 bases). The V and J ends lost 1 base and 7 bases respectively, with 16 bases between them. This CDR3 is 15 amino acids long. The germline gives CDR1 SGHAT, CDR2 FQNNGV. The CDR3 DNA reads as TGTGCCAGCAGCTTAGTTGGCGGGCCCATGGGGACCCAGTACTTC. It encodes CASSLVGGPMGTQYF.

This chain's CDR3 is CASSLRQGTGYTF. Written as DNA, the CDR3 is TGTGCCAGCAGCTTGAGGCAGGGGACGGGCTACACCTTC. The gene calls are TRBV7-9 and TRBJ1-2; possibly TRBD1 for D (6 bases). Trimming took off 3 bases at V and 8 bases at J, with 13 bases between the two ends. Germline V gene sequence: CDR1 SEHNR, CDR2 FQNEAQ (reference sequence). CDR3 length: 13 residues. The complete variable domain, with remaining parts taken from reference TRBV7-9 and TRBJ1-2, reads DTGVSQNPRHKITKRGQNVTFRCDPISEHNRLYWYRQTLGQGPEFLTYFQNEAQLEKSRLLSDRFSAERPKGSFSTLEIQRTEQGDSAMYLCASSLRQGTGYTFGSGTRLTVV.

V gene TRBV11-2 combines with J gene TRBJ2-7; 9 bases map to TRBD1. The J segment lost 4 bases and the V segment lost 4 bases, leaving 8 bases of the junction unmatched. From germline, CDR1 is SGHAT and CDR2 FQNNGV. The CDR3 sequence is 15 residues long. The CDR3 DNA is TGTGCCAGCAGCTCGTCCGGGACAGGGATTTACGAGCAGTACTTC. This encodes CASSSSGTGIYEQYF.